This T cell receptor beta chain was sequenced for a study of blood T cell repertoires in COVID-19. Overall study context: The samples span acute and convalescent COVID-19 from the United States, Italy and Spain.

The V gene's germline CDR1 is SGHRS and CDR2 YFSETQ. The CDR3 covers 15 residues. V trimming: 0 bases; J trimming: 6 bases; junction bases outside the gene matches: 6. Original processing notes: Amplifying reference gene primers gave estimates of nucleated cell counts. The protocol was immunoSEQ multiplex PCR, while the TCRdb copy is restricted to in-frame clones and leaves out a portion. V and J calls and clone size are as listed in that table; D and trimming were resolved from the DNA. Of about 270,000 clones in the sample, less than 95% are singletons; the top ten hold 2.8%. All enrollees were roughly 18 to 89 years old and from 20 to 25 US areas. Grouping used clinical history reported by participants in a survey and questionnaire.

The V and J genes are TRBV5-1 and TRBJ2-7, with 10 bases matching TRBD1. This sequence was found in a man in his forties who had been exposed to COVID-19. Sequenced material: PBMCs or T cells enriched from blood (not recorded which). Here the CDR3 DNA reads TGCGCCAGCAGCTTGGGACAGGGGGCCACCGTCGAGCAGTACTTC. Translated, it gives CASSLGQGATVEQYF.